These T cell receptor beta chains were read from a single sample in a study of T cell repertoires in cytomegalovirus infection. TCRdb called the reads again in MiXCR, with one record for every CDR3 protein. The profile shows 150,000 to 200,000 distinct CDR3 sequences, 28% of them singletons. Sequenced sample: PBMCs. Every receptor here comes from a human donor in good health (CMV status not recorded). Some clones in this sample may be carry-over from other donors' samples. Both conserved end residues are part of each CDR3. The D gene is left open where the match is weak. Clone size, where shown, is once, few, many, or a class for clones that have expanded.

V gene	clone size	J gene	D gene	CDR3 DNA	CDR3 protein
TRBV7-7	few	TRBJ2-5	-	TGTGCTAGCAGCTTAGGGGGGCGTCAAGAGACCCAGTACTTC	CASSLGGRQETQYF
TRBV28	-	TRBJ1-5	-	TGTGCCAGCAGTTTGAAATCCCTCGCGGGGCAGCCCCAGCATTTT	CASSLKSLAGQPQHF
TRBV20-1	-	TRBJ2-7	-	TGCAGTGCCTTAGGCGAGGGCAACTACGAGCAGTACTTC	CSALGEGNYEQYF
TRBV11-2	-	TRBJ2-1	TRBD1	TGTGCCAGCAGCTTAGGGACAGGGACTCACAATGAGCAGTTCTTC	CASSLGTGTHNEQFF
TRBV19	-	TRBJ1-1	-	TGTGCCAGTAGTATAGATAAGAACACTGAAGCTTTCTTT	CASSIDKNTEAFF
TRBV7-2	few	TRBJ1-1	-	TGTGCCAGCAGCTTAGCGTTGCGGACTGAAGCTTTCTTT	CASSLALRTEAFF
TRBV6-6	few	TRBJ1-5	-	TGTGCCAGCAGTTACGCCCCCAATCAGCCCCAGCATTTT	CASSYAPNQPQHF
TRBV7-2	-	TRBJ1-2	TRBD1	TGTGCCAGCAGCCCCCCCGCCGGGACAGGCCCTGGCTACACCTTC	CASSPPAGTGPGYTF
TRBV7-9	-	TRBJ2-7	-	TGTGCCAGCAGTTTTGGGGTGACCTACGAGCAGTACTTC	CASSFGVTYEQYF
TRBV5-6	-	TRBJ2-5	-	TGTGCCAGCAGCTCTCGCCCGGTCCAAGAGACCCAGTACTTC	CASSSRPVQETQYF
TRBV7-2	many	TRBJ2-5	-	TGTGCCAGCAGCTTAGCGCCTGGAGCCGGAGCAATGGGGACCCAGTACTTC	CASSLAPGAGAMGTQYF
TRBV7-8	few	TRBJ2-1	-	TGTGCCAGCAGCTACGGAGGGACAGAAGACAATGAGCAGTTCTTC	CASSYGGTEDNEQFF
TRBV7-2	-	TRBJ2-7	-	TGTGCCAGCAGCTTAGTACTCCCGTACGAGCAGTACTTC	CASSLVLPYEQYF
TRBV7-2	-	TRBJ1-6	-	TGTGCCAGCAGCCGGACAGACCTTAGGTCTAGTTCACCCCTCCACTTT	CASSRTDLRSSSPLHF
TRBV2	few	TRBJ2-1	-	TGTGCCAGCAGTGGGCCAGGAGGTCAGGGTGAGCAGTTCTTC	CASSGPGGQGEQFF
TRBV5-6	few	TRBJ1-1	TRBD1	TGTGCCAGCAGCGAGCTGGACAGGGGAAACACTGAAGCTTTCTTT	CASSELDRGNTEAFF
TRBV4-1	once	TRBJ1-4	-	TGTGCCAGCAGCCAAGTGAATGAAAATGAAAAACTGTTTTTT	CASSQVNENEKLFF
TRBV7-2	-	TRBJ2-7	-	TGTGCCAGCAGCTTGTCGGCAGAACGGTACGAGCAGTACTTC	CASSLSAERYEQYF
TRBV4-3	-	TRBJ2-3	TRBD1	TGCGCCAGCAGCCAGGGGGACAGGGGGTCAGATACGCAGTATTTT	CASSQGDRGSDTQYF
TRBV5-4	-	TRBJ2-1	TRBD2	TGTGCCAGCAGCTCCCGGGACTACGTCAATGAGCAGTTCTTC	CASSSRDYVNEQFF
TRBV4-1	-	TRBJ2-3	-	TGTGCCAGCAGCCCCGGAACAGGGCGGTACCCAGATACGCAGTATTTT	CASSPGTGRYPDTQYF
TRBV7-9	-	TRBJ2-3	-	TGTGCCAGCAGCTTGCATCCAGATACGCAGTATTTT	CASSLHPDTQYF
TRBV7-8	many	TRBJ1-1	TRBD1	TGTGCCAGCAGCTTGACAGGGATCATGAACACTGAAGCTTTCTTT	CASSLTGIMNTEAFF
TRBV10-3	-	TRBJ1-5	-	TGTGCCATCAGTGAGTCGAATAGGGATCAGCCCCAGCATTTT	CAISESNRDQPQHF
TRBV7-2	-	TRBJ2-7	-	TGTGCCAGCAGCTTGGCCAGGGGAATTATCTACGAGCAGTACTTC	CASSLARGIIYEQYF
TRBV2	-	TRBJ2-3	-	TGTGCCAGCAGCGATCGAGCCAGGGCAGATACGCAGTATTTT	CASSDRARADTQYF
TRBV2	few	TRBJ2-1	TRBD2	TGTGCCAGCACTTATCGTAGGAGCGGGGGATTCAATGAGCAGTTCTTC	CASTYRRSGGFNEQFF
TRBV29-1	-	TRBJ2-5	TRBD1	TGCAGCGTCCTAGGGGGCACAGGAGAGACCCAGTACTTC	CSVLGGTGETQYF
TRBV20-1	-	TRBJ2-7	TRBD1	TGCAGTGCTAGCGTCGGGACAGGGGGCTACGAGCAGTACTTC	CSASVGTGGYEQYF
TRBV20-1	-	TRBJ2-5	-	TGCAGCTGCTTGGGGGCGGGCGAGACCCAGTACTTC	CSCLGAGETQYF
TRBV10-3	few	TRBJ1-2	TRBD1	TGTGCCATCAGTTCGGGGACAGCTAACTATGGCTACACCTTC	CAISSGTANYGYTF
TRBV5-4	-	TRBJ2-7	TRBD2	TGTGCCAGCAGCTCCGGGACTAGCAACGAGCAGTACTTC	CASSSGTSNEQYF
TRBV5-6	-	TRBJ1-1	-	TGTGCCAGCAGCCTCCGGGACCCCTCGAACACTGAAGCTTTCTTT	CASSLRDPSNTEAFF
TRBV7-6	many	TRBJ1-3	TRBD1	TGTGCCAGCAGCTTGAGGACAGGCTCTGGAAACACCATATATTTT	CASSLRTGSGNTIYF
TRBV11-2	-	TRBJ1-1	-	TGTGCCAGCAGCTCCTGGGATGGACCTGGTTGGGCTTTCTTT	CASSSWDGPGWAFF
TRBV12-3/TRBV12-4	many	TRBJ2-3	-	TGTGCCAGCAGTATGCGGACTACTCTGCAGTATTTT	CASSMRTTLQYF
TRBV5-5	few	TRBJ1-1	-	TGTGCCAGCAGCCCCGGCCGGCCGAGCCCTGAAGCTTTCTTT	CASSPGRPSPEAFF
TRBV19	-	TRBJ2-1	-	TGTGCCAGTAGTCGCCCAGGGCCCTACAATGAGCAGTTCTTC	CASSRPGPYNEQFF
TRBV11-2	few	TRBJ2-2	-	TGTGCCAGCAGCTCGCTCGGTCGTGGTGGGGCCGGGGAGCTGTTTTTT	CASSSLGRGGAGELFF
TRBV10-3	few	TRBJ1-5	TRBD1	TGTGCCATCAGTGAGTCGGTCAGGGGGAATCAGCCCCAGCATTTT	CAISESVRGNQPQHF
TRBV7-2	many	TRBJ2-3	TRBD2	TGTGCCAGCAGCTCCCCCCGAGCGGGGGGGCGTCAGTATTTT	CASSSPRAGGRQYF
TRBV19	once	TRBJ2-7	-	TGTGCCAGTAGTATAAGTTCAGGAAACGAGCAGTACTTC	CASSISSGNEQYF
TRBV2	-	TRBJ2-3	-	TGTGCCAGCAGTGTACAATCTGGGTCGACAGATACGCAGTATTTT	CASSVQSGSTDTQYF
TRBV7-2	few	TRBJ2-2	-	TGTGCCAGCAGCTTACGGGGATTTACCGGGGAGCTGTTTTTT	CASSLRGFTGELFF
TRBV7-2	many	TRBJ1-4	-	TGTGCCAGCAGCTCCGGACAGCAAGGAAGTGAAAAACTGTTTTTT	CASSSGQQGSEKLFF
TRBV5-5	few	TRBJ2-4	TRBD2	TGTGCCAGCAGCCCGGGGGGGGTTTTGGGGAAGGGCAAAAACATTCAGTACTTC	CASSPGGVLGKGKNIQYF
TRBV11-3	few	TRBJ2-1	TRBD1	TGTGCCAGCAGCCCGACGACAGGGGTAAGGGATGAGCAGTTCTTC	CASSPTTGVRDEQFF
TRBV15	-	TRBJ1-1	TRBD1	TGTGCCACCAGCAGAAAACCGGGACAGGGATACCTTCTGGCTTTCTTT	CATSRKPGQGYLLAFF
TRBV15	-	TRBJ2-7	-	TGTGCCACCAGCAGAGATCCGGTCTTGGACTACGAGCAGTACTTC	CATSRDPVLDYEQYF
TRBV7-2	many	TRBJ1-3	-	TGTGCCAGCAGCTTAGGGACTCCGTGGGCTGGAAACACCATATATTTT	CASSLGTPWAGNTIYF
TRBV30	-	TRBJ2-2	-	TGTGCCTGGAGTGAGGGGCCGAACACCGGGGAGCTGTTTTTT	CAWSEGPNTGELFF
TRBV20-1	few	TRBJ1-2	-	TGCAGTGCTAGTGGTAGGGGAGTGTGGAGCTATGGCTACACCTTC	CSASGRGVWSYGYTF
TRBV20-1	-	TRBJ2-3	TRBD2	TGCAGTGCTGATTCCGGGGGGGCTAGGACAGATACGCAGTATTTT	CSADSGGARTDTQYF
TRBV20-1	-	TRBJ1-1	TRBD1	TGCAGTGCCGAGAGGGACAGGGGTTTTGCTGAAGCTTTCTTT	CSAERDRGFAEAFF